A single sample gave rise to the 25 T cell receptor beta chains below, sequenced in a study of cytomegalovirus exposure and HLA in healthy donors. The primer mix had 60 Vbeta and 13 Jbeta primers. TCRdb's table, derived via immunoSEQ multiplex PCR, lists solely in-frame clones and lacks some. The sample includes some 190,000 clones, roughly 10% of them seen just once. The material sequenced was PBMCs. These receptors were collected from a woman in her twenties or thirties in good health and CMV-seropositive.

This clone was observed a few times. The V gene is TRBV10-3, the J gene TRBJ2-7, with D maybe TRBD1 (5 bases). The CDR3 is made up of 16 amino acids. CDR1 is ENHRY and CDR2 is SYGVKD in the germline V gene. Deletions cut 2 bases from V and 2 bases from J, with 16 bases between. The chain's CDR3 is CAISERKGQRPYEQYF. CDR3 nucleotides: TGTGCCATCAGTGAGCGGAAGGGGCAGCGACCCTACGAGCAGTACTTC.

This clone was recorded at least ten times. This chain links TRBV19 with TRBJ2-1; 8 bases line up with TRBD1. J gave up 5 bases and V 5 bases, and 14 bases lay outside the gene matches. CDR1 and CDR2 from the germline V gene are LNHDA and SQIVND (reference sequence). This CDR3 comprises 17 residues. The CDR3 DNA follows: TGTGCCAGTAGTCTCCGAATCGGGCAGGGGGCCAACAATGAGCAGTTCTTC. Residues: CASSLRIGQGANNEQFF.

The V call is TRBV6-5, the J call TRBJ2-7; 9 bases fit TRBD2. V shed 1 base and J 6 bases; nucleotides not matched to a gene: 4. Germline V lookup: CDR1 MNHEY, CDR2 SVGAGI. This CDR3 has 14 residues. The CDR3 reads CASSYLGRGGEQYF. Here the CDR3 DNA reads TGTGCCAGCAGTTACTTAGGGCGGGGGGGCGAGCAGTACTTC.

This clone has just a few counts. The chain is built from TRBV5-1 and TRBJ2-7; D possibly corresponds to TRBD2 (5 bases). The CDR3 contains 15 residues. V shed 4 bases and J shed 2 bases, with 16 bases lying between them. The germline CDR1 and CDR2 sequences are SGHRS and YFSETQ. The CDR3 here is CASSPLRRATYEQYF. CDR3 DNA sequence: TGCGCCAGCAGCCCCCTCCGGCGGGCAACCTACGAGCAGTACTTC.

This clone turned up a few times. Different DNA sequences within this sample yield the same CDR3. The V call is TRBV4-2, the J call TRBJ1-5; 7 bases agree with TRBD1. Germline CDR1 reads LGHNA; CDR2 reads YNFKEQ. The CDR3 has 16 residues. After removal of 2 bases from V and 6 bases from J, the junction contained 10 bases not matched to a gene. CDR3 bases: TGTGCCAGCAGCCAATCCCTGACAGGGTCTGGTCAGCCCCAGCATTTT. Its protein product is CASSQSLTGSGQPQHF.

The chain has TRBV27 and TRBJ2-1, with 8 bases fitting TRBD2. The CDR3 extends over 19 amino acids. Trimming at V came to 4 bases and at J to 1 base, leaving 15 bases not matched to a gene. Germline CDR1 is MNHEY and CDR2 is SMNVEV (reference sequence). In nucleotides, the CDR3 is TGTGCCAGCAGTTCGGAAGGTGGGATGGCGGGAGGTTCCTACAATGAGCAGTTCTTC. Amino acids: CASSSEGGMAGGSYNEQFF.

The table lists this clone with a few counts. The junction differs from germline at one of its ends, possibly a read error. The V call is TRBV6-1, the J call TRBJ1-1; a weak D match, TRBD1 (6 bases). In germline, CDR1 is MNHNS, CDR2 SASEGT. This CDR3 is 15 amino acids long. CDR3: CASTEAGAWVTEAFF. For the CDR3, the DNA is TGTGCCAGCACTGAAGCGGGGGCGTGGGTCACTGAAGCTTTCTTT.

This clone was found a few times. The chain couples TRBV30 to TRBJ2-5; 13 nucleotides line up with TRBD2. The trim removed 3 bases at V and 5 bases at J, leaving 12 bases unmatched. The CDR3 totals 17 residues. Germline CDR1 reads GTSNPN; CDR2 reads SVGIG (reference sequence). CDR3 in DNA: TGTGCCTGGAGCGAGATACTAGCGGGAGGGCGGTGGGAGACCCAGTACTTC. Its protein product is CAWSEILAGGRWETQYF.

The chain carries TRBV11-2 and TRBJ1-1; no definite D call. Germline values: CDR1 SGHAT, CDR2 FQNNGV. Deletions cut 0 bases from V and 1 base from J, with 9 bases between. This CDR3 is 15 amino acids long. For the CDR3, the DNA is TGTGCCAGCAGCTTAGATCGGCGGGGGAACACTGAAGCTTTCTTT. Translating it yields CASSLDRRGNTEAFF.

This chain links TRBV5-1 with TRBJ2-7; a possible D gene is TRBD2 (6 bases). Germline CDR1 and CDR2: SGHRS and YFSETQ. This CDR3 is built from 12 residues. Trimming left V 7 bases short and J 3 bases short, with 11 bases between. CDR3 nucleotides: TGCGCCAGCCGAGGGACTGACTACGAGCAGTACTTC. As protein: CASRGTDYEQYF.

The rearrangement joins TRBV6-6 to TRBJ2-3; 10 bases map to TRBD1. Germline CDR1 MNHNY, CDR2 SVGAGI (reference sequence). V lost 7 bases, J lost 3 bases, and 4 bases stayed unmatched. The CDR3 is 14 residues long. CDR3 amino acids: CASKRDRGTDTQYF. For the CDR3, the DNA is TGTGCCAGCAAACGGGACAGGGGTACAGATACGCAGTATTTT.

The gene calls are TRBV10-3 and TRBJ2-7, with a tentative D call TRBD2 (6 bases). The V gene's germline CDR1 is ENHRY and CDR2 SYGVKD. V lost 4 bases to trimming and J lost 1 base, with 11 bases between them. The CDR3 contains 14 residues. This CDR3 is CAISGGATSYEQYF. The CDR3 DNA is TGTGCCATCAGTGGCGGGGCCACTTCCTACGAGCAGTACTTC.

The rearrangement links TRBV5-1 to TRBJ2-3; a possible D gene is TRBD2 (6 bases). Trimming cost V 4 bases and J 4 bases, with 13 bases left between them. The CDR3 has 14 amino acids. CDR1 and CDR2 (germline): SGHRS, YFSETQ. The CDR3 reads CASSHRLESDTQYF. CDR3 sequence (DNA): TGCGCCAGCAGCCATCGACTAGAATCAGATACGCAGTATTTT. The variable domain in full, with the rest retrieved from reference TRBV5-1 and TRBJ2-3, is KAGVTQTPRYLIKTRGQQVTLSCSPISGHRSVSWYQQTPGQGLQFLFEYFSETQRNKGNFPGRFSGRQFSNSRSEMNVSTLELGDSALYLCASSHRLESDTQYFGPGTRLTVL.

V gene TRBV5-5 combines with J gene TRBJ1-4; tentatively, D is TRBD1 (6 bases). This CDR3 has 15 residues. Germline loops: CDR1 SGHKS, CDR2 YYEKEE (reference sequence). V was trimmed by 2 bases and J by 6 bases, leaving 14 bases between them. The CDR3 loop reads CASSFSGVGDEKLFF. As DNA, the CDR3 is TGTGCCAGCAGCTTCTCAGGGGTGGGGGATGAAAAACTGTTTTTT.

The chain carries TRBV5-1 and TRBJ2-7; TRBD2 agrees at 10 bases. V was clipped by 4 bases and J by 5 bases; unmatched bases: 9. Germline V gene lookup returns CDR1 SGHRS and CDR2 YFSETQ. The CDR3 has 15 residues. CDR3 region: CASSPLASGRNEQYF. DNA of the CDR3: TGCGCCAGCAGCCCATTGGCTAGCGGGAGAAACGAGCAGTACTTC.

The rearrangement uses TRBV7-6 and TRBJ2-1; TRBD2 aligns across 8 bases. This CDR3 has 17 residues. The germline CDR1 and CDR2 sequences are SGHVS and FNYEAQ. The V and J ends lost 5 bases and 3 bases, in that order; junction bases with no gene match: 12. CDR3 bases: TGTGCCAGCAGCCCGTTCCTCGAGCGGGGGAACTACAATGAGCAGTTCTTC. Translation: CASSPFLERGNYNEQFF.

The chain couples TRBV5-1 to TRBJ2-1; 9 bases match TRBD2. J was trimmed by 4 bases and V by 2 bases; bases with no gene match: 7. CDR1 and CDR2 (germline): SGHRS, YFSETQ. This CDR3 spans 16 amino acids. This CDR3 is CASSFEPTSGYNEQFF. The DNA of the CDR3 is TGCGCCAGCAGCTTTGAGCCGACTAGCGGTTACAATGAGCAGTTCTTC. The full variable domain, rest sourced from reference TRBV5-1 and TRBJ2-1, is KAGVTQTPRYLIKTRGQQVTLSCSPISGHRSVSWYQQTPGQGLQFLFEYFSETQRNKGNFPGRFSGRQFSNSRSEMNVSTLELGDSALYLCASSFEPTSGYNEQFFGPGTRLTVL.

This clone has a handful of counts. The chain carries TRBV7-8 and TRBJ2-7; 8 nucleotides agree with TRBD2. Looked up from germline, CDR1 is SGHVS and CDR2 is FQNEAQ. The CDR3 is made up of 14 amino acids. J was trimmed by 3 bases and V by 7 bases; bases with no gene match: 8. CDR3 DNA: TGTGCCAGCACCCTCGGGGGGGTTAGCTACGAGCAGTACTTC. Translation gives CASTLGGVSYEQYF. Variable domain in full (rest from reference TRBV7-8 and TRBJ2-7): GAGVSQSPRYKVAKRGQDVALRCDPISGHVSLFWYQQALGQGPEFLTYFQNEAQLDKSGLPSDRFFAERPEGSVSTLKIQRTQQEDSAVYLCASTLGGVSYEQYFGPGTRLTVT.

This clone has just a few counts. This rearrangement joins TRBV9 to TRBJ1-4; D uncertain. This CDR3 is 17 amino acids long. V was trimmed by 3 bases and J by 8 bases, leaving 23 bases between them. Germline lookup yields CDR1 SGDLS and CDR2 YYNGEE. The CDR3 sequence is CASSARYRGYESEKLFF. The CDR3 DNA sequence: TGTGCCAGCAGCGCCCGATACCGAGGGTATGAGTCGGAAAAACTGTTTTTT.

Only a few counts were recorded for this clone. The gene calls are TRBV19 and TRBJ2-1; 10 nucleotides match TRBD1. This CDR3 has 16 amino acids. Looked up from germline, CDR1 is LNHDA and CDR2 is SQIVND (reference sequence). V dropped 3 bases and J dropped 5; count of bases not matched to a gene: 7. The CDR3 nucleotides read TGTGCCAGTAGTATCGACAGGGGGCCAAGGAACAATGAGCAGTTCTTC. It is translated as CASSIDRGPRNNEQFF.

This clone was detected only a few times. DNA of the CDR3: TGTGCCAGCAGCCTGGGAGGGAGAAGCCACGAGCAGTACTTC. This gives the protein CASSLGGRSHEQYF. V usage is TRBV5-4 and J usage is TRBJ2-7; TRBD2 aligns across 7 bases. Germline-derived CDR1 and CDR2 are SGHNT and YYREEE (reference sequence). V was clipped by 4 bases and J by 5 bases; unmatched bases: 9. The CDR3 length is 14 residues.

In its sample, this clone was seen a few times. The chain employs TRBV6-1 and TRBJ2-7; the match to TRBD1 covers 7 bases. The CDR3 has 14 residues. The germline gives CDR1 MNHNS, CDR2 SASEGT. V trimming: 8 bases; J trimming: 3 bases; junction bases outside the gene matches: 10. The CDR3 bases are TGTGCCAGCCGAGACAGGGCCTCTTTCTACGAGCAGTACTTC. Amino acids: CASRDRASFYEQYF.

The V call is TRBV7-8, the J call TRBJ2-4; D is undetermined. V gave up 2 bases and J gave up 0 bases, with 5 bases separating them. Germline CDR1 is SGHVS and CDR2 is FQNEAQ. The CDR3 runs 14 residues. The CDR3: CASSLSEAKNIQYF. DNA of the CDR3: TGTGCCAGCAGCTTATCAGAAGCCAAAAACATTCAGTACTTC.

The chain has TRBV15 and TRBJ2-7, with 7 bases lining up with TRBD1. Germline values: CDR1 LNHNV, CDR2 YYDKDF (reference sequence). J gave up 6 bases and V 6 bases, and 2 bases lay outside the gene matches. This CDR3 is built from 11 residues. CDR3 residues: CATSRGLEQYF. In nucleotides, the CDR3 is TGTGCCACCAGTAGGGGGCTCGAGCAGTACTTC.

A few counts support this clone. This chain links TRBV23-1 with TRBJ1-4, with D perhaps TRBD1 (5 bases). TRBV23-1 falls under the ORF class, with uncertain function. CDR3 length equals 16 residues. V was trimmed by 6 bases and J by 8 bases, leaving 22 bases between them. The CDR3 region is CASSGPREGSSEKLFF. Here the CDR3 DNA reads TGCGCCAGCAGCGGACCCAGGGAAGGATCGTCAGAAAAACTGTTTTTT.